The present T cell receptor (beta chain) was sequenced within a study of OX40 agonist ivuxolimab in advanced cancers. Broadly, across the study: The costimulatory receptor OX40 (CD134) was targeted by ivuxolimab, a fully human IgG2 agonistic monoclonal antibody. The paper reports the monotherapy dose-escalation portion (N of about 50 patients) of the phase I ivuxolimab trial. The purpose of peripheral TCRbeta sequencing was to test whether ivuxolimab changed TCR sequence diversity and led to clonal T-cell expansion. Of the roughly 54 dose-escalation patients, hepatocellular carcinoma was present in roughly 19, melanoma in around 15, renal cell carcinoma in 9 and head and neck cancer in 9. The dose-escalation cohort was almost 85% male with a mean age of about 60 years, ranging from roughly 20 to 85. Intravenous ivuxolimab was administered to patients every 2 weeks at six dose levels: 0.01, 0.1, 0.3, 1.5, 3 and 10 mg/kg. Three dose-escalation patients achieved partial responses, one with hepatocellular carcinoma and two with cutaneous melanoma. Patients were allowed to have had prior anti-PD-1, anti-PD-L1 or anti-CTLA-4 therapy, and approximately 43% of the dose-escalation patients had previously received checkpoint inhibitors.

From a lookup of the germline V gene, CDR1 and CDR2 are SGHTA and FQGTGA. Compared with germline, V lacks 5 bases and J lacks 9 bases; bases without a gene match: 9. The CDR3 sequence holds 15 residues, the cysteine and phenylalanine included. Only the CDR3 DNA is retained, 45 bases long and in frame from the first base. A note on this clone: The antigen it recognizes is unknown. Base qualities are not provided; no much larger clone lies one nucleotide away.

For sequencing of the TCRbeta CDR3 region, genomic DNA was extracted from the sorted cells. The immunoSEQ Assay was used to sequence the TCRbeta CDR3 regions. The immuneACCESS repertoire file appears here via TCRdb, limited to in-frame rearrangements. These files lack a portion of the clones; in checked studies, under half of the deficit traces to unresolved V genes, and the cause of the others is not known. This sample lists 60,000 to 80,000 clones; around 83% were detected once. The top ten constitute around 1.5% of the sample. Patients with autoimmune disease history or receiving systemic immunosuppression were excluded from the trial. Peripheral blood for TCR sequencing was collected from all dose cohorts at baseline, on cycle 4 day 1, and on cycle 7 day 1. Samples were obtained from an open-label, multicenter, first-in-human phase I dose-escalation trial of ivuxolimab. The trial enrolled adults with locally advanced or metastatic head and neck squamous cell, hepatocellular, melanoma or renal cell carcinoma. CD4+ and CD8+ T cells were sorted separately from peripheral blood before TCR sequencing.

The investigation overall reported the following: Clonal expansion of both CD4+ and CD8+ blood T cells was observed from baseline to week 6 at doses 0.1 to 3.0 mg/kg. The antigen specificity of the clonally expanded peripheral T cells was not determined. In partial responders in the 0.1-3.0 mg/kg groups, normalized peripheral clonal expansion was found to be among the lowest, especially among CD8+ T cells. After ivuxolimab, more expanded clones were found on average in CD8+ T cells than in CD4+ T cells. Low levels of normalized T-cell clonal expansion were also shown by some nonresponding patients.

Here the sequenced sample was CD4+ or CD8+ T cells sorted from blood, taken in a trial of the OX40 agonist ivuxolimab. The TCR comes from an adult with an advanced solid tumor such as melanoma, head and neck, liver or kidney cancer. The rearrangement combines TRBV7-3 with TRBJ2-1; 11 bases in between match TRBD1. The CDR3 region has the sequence CASSQPGQGAGEQFF. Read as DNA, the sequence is TGTGCCAGCAGCCAACCCGGACAGGGGGCGGGTGAGCAGTTCTTC. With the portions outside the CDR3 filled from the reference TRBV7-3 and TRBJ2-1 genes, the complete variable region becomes GAGVSQTPSNKVTEKGKYVELRCDPISGHTALYWYRQSLGQGPEFLIYFQGTGAADDSGLPNDRFFAVRPEGSVSTLKIQRTERGDSAVYLCASSQPGQGAGEQFFGPGTRLTVL.